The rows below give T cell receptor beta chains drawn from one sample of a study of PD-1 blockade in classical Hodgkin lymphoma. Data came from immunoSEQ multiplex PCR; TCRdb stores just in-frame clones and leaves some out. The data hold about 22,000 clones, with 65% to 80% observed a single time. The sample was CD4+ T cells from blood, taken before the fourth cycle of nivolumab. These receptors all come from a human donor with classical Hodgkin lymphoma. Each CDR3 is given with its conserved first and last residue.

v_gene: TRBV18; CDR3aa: CASSVESPRYTGYTF
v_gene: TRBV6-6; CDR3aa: CASSYGPGTGDTQYF
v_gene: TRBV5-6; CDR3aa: CASSLVGDRAFNEQFF
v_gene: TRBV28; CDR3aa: CASKADPSSPLHF
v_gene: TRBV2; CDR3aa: CASSAGSPNQPQHF
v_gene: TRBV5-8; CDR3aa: CASSLEIHEQYF
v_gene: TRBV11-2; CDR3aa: CASSPGEGTGGNTIYF
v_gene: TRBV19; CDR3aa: CASSRGQGGTDTQYF
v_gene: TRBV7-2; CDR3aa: CASSFGGDTNQPQHF
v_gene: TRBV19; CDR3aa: CASSIRGQGANTGELFF
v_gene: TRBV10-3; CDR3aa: CAIRLTGGHEQYF
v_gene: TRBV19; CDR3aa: CASSSVAGSSYEQYF
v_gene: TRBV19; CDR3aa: CASSFSSGSNTGELFF